Detailed here is one TCR beta chain. Its target is not known. This sample stems from a study of beta chain features in type 1 diabetes. Study results and limitations: Type 1 diabetes patients showed a moderate but significant shortening of TCRB CDR3s in all four CD4+ subsets.

Germline V lookup: CDR1 SGHTA, CDR2 FQGNSA. Trimming cost V 8 bases and J 0 bases, with 12 bases left between them. CDR3 length equals 14 residues. Reverse transcribing all isolated RNA meant expressed TCRB transcripts were sequenced. Using immunoSEQ multiplex PCR, the repertoire was profiled, and TCRdb retains in-frame clones only, with some absent. The sample holds more than 300,000 clones; 10% to 15% are singletons and the top ten take about 0.01%. The TCR sequence derives from a young woman with type 1 diabetes. This chain joins TRBV7-2 and TRBJ2-3, with D possibly matching TRBD2 (6 bases). The sample taken for sequencing was naive CD4+ T cells from blood. This chain's CDR3 is CASGSGSSTDTQYF. CDR3 DNA: TGTGCCAGCGGTAGCGGCTCTAGCACAGATACGCAGTATTTT.